The 13 T cell receptor beta chains listed next were all sequenced from one sample in a study of CD8 T cells in Susac syndrome. The RNA input was about 0.45 to 1 ug, and it was reverse transcribed with random hexamers. TCRdb passed the immunoSEQ multiplex PCR reads through MiXCR, listing each CDR3 protein once. In the table there are 70,000 to 85,000 distinct CDR3 sequences, around 96% of which are singletons. Sequences were obtained from CD8+ T cells from PBMCs. The receptors originated from a human donor with Susac syndrome.

This chain links TRBV13 with TRBJ2-1; unclear D gene. V was trimmed by 5 bases and J by 7 bases, leaving 12 bases between them. Per the germline V gene, CDR1 is PRHDT and CDR2 is FYEKMQ (reference sequence). The CDR3 sequence is 13 residues long. The DNA of the CDR3 is TGTGCCAGCAGCGTACCCCTGGGGAATGAGCAGTTCTTC. Amino acid sequence: CASSVPLGNEQFF.

The chain recombines TRBV11-2 with TRBJ2-1; 8 nucleotides agree with TRBD1. Looked up from germline, CDR1 is SGHAT and CDR2 is FQNNGV. The CDR3 covers 15 residues. V was pared by 1 base and J by 5 bases, with 4 bases of the junction left unmatched. CDR3 sequence reads: CASSLGQGPDNEQFF. In DNA form, the CDR3 reads TGTGCCAGCAGCTTAGGACAGGGGCCCGACAATGAGCAGTTCTTC. Based on the CDR3 plus reference TRBV11-2 and TRBJ2-1, the full variable domain is EAGVAQSPRYKIIEKRQSVAFWCNPISGHATLYWYQQILGQGPKLLIQFQNNGVVDDSQLPKDRFSAERLKGVDSTLKIQPAKLEDSAVYLCASSLGQGPDNEQFFGPGTRLTVL.

The V call is TRBV29-1, the J call TRBJ2-1, with 11 bases matching TRBD2. CDR1 and CDR2 (germline): SQVTM, ANQGSEA. Losses at the gene ends were 4 bases for V and 5 bases for J; bases not matched to a gene: 4. The CDR3 consists of 14 residues. This CDR3 is CSVVAGGPDNEQFF. Here the CDR3 DNA reads TGCAGCGTTGTAGCGGGGGGGCCGGACAATGAGCAGTTCTTC.

The chain recombines TRBV27 with TRBJ1-4, with D perhaps TRBD1 (6 bases). CDR3 length: 12 amino acids. Germline CDR1 MNHEY, CDR2 SMNVEV (reference sequence). Deletions cut 5 bases from V and 12 bases from J, with 13 bases between. Here the CDR3 reads CASSTTGSELFF. The CDR3 bases are TGTGCCAGCAGTACCACAGGGTCGGAACTGTTTTTT.

The rearrangement links TRBV18 to TRBJ2-5, with a possible D match to TRBD2 (6 bases). V lost 4 bases, J lost 2 bases, and 17 bases lay in between. The germline CDR1 and CDR2 sequences are KGHSH and LQKENI. The CDR3 has 16 amino acids. CDR3 loop: CASSRWMAEGQETQYF. DNA for the CDR3: TGTGCCAGCTCACGGTGGATGGCGGAGGGGCAAGAGACCCAGTACTTC.

The chain uses TRBV20-1 and TRBJ2-2; 9 nucleotides align to TRBD2. CDR1 and CDR2 (germline): DFQATT, SNEGSKA (reference sequence). Germline trimming cut 0 bases from V and 5 bases from J; bases unmatched to any gene: 4. The CDR3 loop spans 15 amino acids. The CDR3 DNA reads as TGCAGTGCTAGAGATCCTGCGGGGGGGACCGGGGAGCTGTTTTTT. This sequence encodes CSARDPAGGTGELFF.

CDR3 DNA: TGCGCCAGCAACGGGGGTGGCTATGGCTACACCTTC. Protein sequence: CASNGGGYGYTF. This chain uses TRBV4-1 with TRBJ1-2; a weak D match, TRBD1 (5 bases). Looked up from germline, CDR1 is MGHRA and CDR2 is YSYEKL. V shed 7 bases and J shed 4 bases, with 10 bases lying between them. CDR3 length: 12 amino acids.

The CDR3 region has the DNA TGCAGTGCTAGAGTTGCGTCCGGGGAGCTGTTTTTT. Protein product: CSARVASGELFF. This chain joins TRBV20-1 and TRBJ2-2; D is ambiguous. The CDR3 has 12 residues. V dropped 1 base and J dropped 6 bases, with 6 bases sitting between them. CDR1 DFQATT and CDR2 SNEGSKA come from the germline V gene (reference sequence).

This chain connects TRBV13 to TRBJ1-2; a possible D gene is TRBD1 (5 bases). The CDR3 is 13 residues long. In germline, CDR1 is PRHDT, CDR2 FYEKMQ (reference sequence). V was pared by 10 bases and J by 7 bases, with 19 bases between. CDR3 sequence reads: CANPGVGLSGYTF. In nucleotides, the CDR3 is TGTGCCAACCCGGGGGTGGGGCTATCTGGCTACACCTTC.

This chain links TRBV4-3 with TRBJ2-1; tentative D call: TRBD2 (5 bases). The CDR3 has 15 residues. V lost 1 base and J lost 7, with 14 bases in between. CDR1 and CDR2 from the germline V gene are LGHNA and YSLEER. The CDR3 region has the DNA TGCGCCAGCAGCCAAGGGGAGTTCGGCGTAAATGAGCAGTTCTTC. It is translated as CASSQGEFGVNEQFF.

By share, this clonotype ranks as medium-sized (0.01 to 0.1%). V usage is TRBV6-5 and J usage is TRBJ1-5; D uncertain. Germline V CDR1 and CDR2: MNHEY, SVGAGI. The CDR3 is 14 residues long. The V end lost 4 bases, the J end lost 7 bases, and 14 bases lay between the germline ends. This CDR3 is CASSSLNSGQPQHF. CDR3 coding DNA: TGTGCCAGCAGTTCCCTTAATTCGGGGCAGCCCCAGCATTTT.

V usage is TRBV19 and J usage is TRBJ2-1; TRBD2 agrees at 10 bases. The CDR3 contains 16 residues. Trimming at V came to 0 bases and at J to 3 bases, leaving 2 bases not matched to a gene. Germline loops: CDR1 LNHDA, CDR2 SQIVND (reference sequence). Written as DNA, the CDR3 is TGTGCCAGTAGTATAGAAGTAGCGGGAGGCTACAATGAGCAGTTCTTC. Translating gives CASSIEVAGGYNEQFF.

In DNA, the CDR3 is TGTGCCACCTCGTCCCATACAGCCTCCTACGAGCAGTACTTC. Translated: CATSSHTASYEQYF. The rearrangement joins TRBV15 to TRBJ2-7; D is uncertain. Trimming removed 8 bases at V and 0 bases at J, with 14 bases between. This CDR3 is built from 14 residues. The germline V gene encodes CDR1 LNHNV and CDR2 YYDKDF (reference sequence). Combining the CDR3 with reference TRBV15 and TRBJ2-7 gives the whole variable domain DAMVIQNPRYQVTQFGKPVTLSCSQTLNHNVMYWYQQKSSQAPKLLFHYYDKDFNNEADTPDNFQSRRPNTSFCFLDIRSPGLGDTAMYLCATSSHTASYEQYFGPGTRLTVT.